Given below is one T cell receptor beta chain in context. Per the original data handling: ImmunoSEQ yielded junction-only sequences lacking quality scores, so filtering differed. Assay used: immunoSEQ multiplex PCR; TCRdb lists only in-frame clones, some missing. V and J calls plus clone size are reproduced from that table; the DNA served to infer D and trimming. The profile shows about 79,000 clones, about 65% of them singletons. The data derive from a study of shared clonotypes between healthy human individuals. Study at large: A donor's plate count was three for CD4 naive and three for CD4 memory; CD8 naive had two and CD8 memory one.

Donors, healthy HIV-negative adults, lacked recent acute infections or vaccinations. Germline loops: CDR1 SQVTM, CDR2 ANQGSEA. Trimming stripped 5 bases from V and 8 bases from J, with 19 bases between. This CDR3 is 14 amino acids long. The receptor was isolated from a man between 25 and 39 years old in good health. The rearrangement joins TRBV29-1 to TRBJ2-1; maybe TRBD2 (6 bases). Sequencing was done on a sample of memory CD8+ T cells sorted from blood. Subset of the sample: CD45RO+ cells pooled with CCR7-negative TemRA cells. The CDR3 region has the DNA TGCAGCGTTATGGGGGGTCGTTTGGTCGATGAGCAGTTCTTC. Its translation: CSVMGGRLVDEQFF.